This is a list of T cell receptor beta chains from one sample in a study of blood T cell repertoires in COVID-19. The assay was immunoSEQ multiplex PCR, and TCRdb's table has in-frame clones only and misses some. The sample has about 80,000 clones; about nine tenths are singletons. Source material: peripheral blood. These receptors were collected from a woman between 45 and 65 years old in a cohort sampled during active COVID-19. Each CDR3 is given with its conserved first and last residue. The order of the fields is J gene, D gene, clone size, V gene, CDR3 DNA, CDR3 protein. The D gene is left open where the match is weak. The size of a clone is reported for some rows only, either as once, few or many, or as a class for expanded clones.

TRBJ2-7 TRBD2 . TRBV28 TGTGCCAGCAGTTTCTCGTTGTGTATAGGTCTAGCGGGAGGACCAACCTCCTACGAGCAGTACTTC CASSFSLCIGLAGGPTSYEQYF
TRBJ2-1 TRBD2 once TRBV5-8 TGTGCCAGCAGCTTGTTTACGGCTAGCGGGAGAGTTTACAATGAGCAGTTCTTC CASSLFTASGRVYNEQFF
TRBJ2-3 . . TRBV18 TGTGCCAGCTCAGCCAACAGGGCGAGCACAGATACGCAGTATTTT CASSANRASTDTQYF
TRBJ2-7 . . TRBV6-5 TGTGCCAGCAGTTACTCAAACTCCCGGGACGAGCAGTACTTC CASSYSNSRDEQYF
TRBJ2-6 . . TRBV3-1/TRBV3-2 TGTGCCAGCAGCCCCCAGGGGAGGGACGGGGCCAACGTCCTGACTTTC CASSPQGRDGANVLTF
TRBJ2-1 TRBD1 . TRBV2 TGTGCCAGCAGTCGGTGGACAGGGAACAATGAGCAGTTCTTC CASSRWTGNNEQFF
TRBJ2-2 . few TRBV11-3 TGTGCCAGCAGCCCCGCAGGGGGGTTAAGCGGGGAGCTGTTTTTT CASSPAGGLSGELFF
TRBJ2-7 TRBD1 . TRBV19 TGTGCCAGTAGTATCGGAGGACAGGGAATGGATGAGCAGTACTTC CASSIGGQGMDEQYF
TRBJ1-5 . . TRBV10-2 TGCGCCAGCAGTGATTCGGTCCTACAGCATTTT CASSDSVLQHF
TRBJ2-7 TRBD1 . TRBV4-1 TGCGCCAGCAGCCAGGCCCCCGGGACAGATACCTACGAGCAGTACTTC CASSQAPGTDTYEQYF
TRBJ1-2 . . TRBV5-6 TGTGCCAGCAGCTCACCAACAGGTTTCGGCGGCTACACCTTC CASSSPTGFGGYTF
TRBJ2-3 TRBD2 . TRBV20-1 TGCAGTGCTAGTGGGGCTAGCGGGGCAACAGATACGCAGTATTTT CSASGASGATDTQYF
TRBJ2-1 TRBD2 . TRBV3-1/TRBV3-2 TGTGCCAGCAGCCGACTAGCGGGAGACTACAATGAGCAGTTCTTC CASSRLAGDYNEQFF
TRBJ2-1 . . TRBV9 TGTGCCAGCAGCGTAGCCCCTTCGAGCTCCTACAATGAGCAGTTCTTC CASSVAPSSSYNEQFF
TRBJ1-1 TRBD1 . TRBV6-5 TGTGCCAGCAGTTACTCTTCAGGGGGGCGGAGTGAAGCTTTCTTT CASSYSSGGRSEAFF
TRBJ2-7 TRBD2 . TRBV5-4 TGTGCCAGCAGCCCCAGGGGCGGGGGGGGCACCTACGAGCAGTACTTC CASSPRGGGGTYEQYF
TRBJ2-1 TRBD2 . TRBV30 TGTGCCTGGAGTACAGGACTAGCGGGGGGAGATGAGCAGTTCTTC CAWSTGLAGGDEQFF
TRBJ1-6 TRBD1 . TRBV18 TGTGCCACCCGCCGGGACAGTAATTCACCCCTCCACTTT CATRRDSNSPLHF
TRBJ2-1 TRBD2 . TRBV7-9 TGTGCCAGCAGCTCTTTAGCGGGGGGCCCCACCAATGAGCAGTTCTTC CASSSLAGGPTNEQFF
TRBJ2-1 TRBD2 . TRBV5-1 TGCGCCAGCAGCTTGGCAACAACTAGCGGGAGGGCCCATGAGCAGTTCTTC CASSLATTSGRAHEQFF